This TCR beta chain was identified during a study of monozygotic twins with inflammatory bowel disease. For each CDR3 protein, TCRdb gives one entry from its re-call of the 5' RACE reads, without DNA. This listing includes 440,000 or so distinct CDR3 sequences. CDR1 and CDR2 from the germline V gene are LNHNV and YYDKDF (reference sequence). The CDR3 loop spans 15 amino acids. The sequenced sample consisted of blood. This receptor was taken from a human donor with ulcerative colitis or Crohn's disease, or a healthy co-twin of an affected twin (not recorded which). V gene TRBV15 combines with J gene TRBJ2-7; without DNA, the TCRdb call of TRBD1 cannot be checked. CDR3 protein: CATSREGGSSYEQYF.